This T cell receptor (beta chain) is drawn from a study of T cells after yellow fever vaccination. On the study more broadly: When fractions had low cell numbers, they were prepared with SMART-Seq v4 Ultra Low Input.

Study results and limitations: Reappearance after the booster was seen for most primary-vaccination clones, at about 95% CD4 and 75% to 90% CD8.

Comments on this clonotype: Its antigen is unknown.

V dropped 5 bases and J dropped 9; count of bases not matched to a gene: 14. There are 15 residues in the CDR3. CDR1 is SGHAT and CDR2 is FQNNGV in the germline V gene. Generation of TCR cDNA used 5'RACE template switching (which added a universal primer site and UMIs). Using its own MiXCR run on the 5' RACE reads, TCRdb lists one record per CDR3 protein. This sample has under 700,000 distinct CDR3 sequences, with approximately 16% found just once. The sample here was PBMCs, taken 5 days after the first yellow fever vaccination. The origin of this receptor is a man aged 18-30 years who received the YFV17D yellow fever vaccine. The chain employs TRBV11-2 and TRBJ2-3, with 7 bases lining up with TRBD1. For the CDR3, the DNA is TGTGCCAGCAGCCCAGGACAGGTCCCGCCGACGACGCAGTATTTT. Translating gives CASSPGQVPPTTQYF.